Many counts were recorded for the clone carrying this T cell receptor beta chain. Looked up from germline, CDR1 is SGHVS and CDR2 is FNYEAQ. J was trimmed by 3 bases and V by 1 base; bases with no gene match: 2. The CDR3 sequence is 14 residues long. Using its own MiXCR run on the 5' RACE reads, TCRdb lists one record per CDR3 protein. The profile covers roughly 62,000 distinct CDR3 sequences, with approximately 10% appearing a single time and approximately 2% taken by the ten largest. These data come from a study of neurological immune-mediated disorders. The clonotype comes from a man between 60 and 70 years old in good health. Sequencing was performed on PBMCs. The rearrangement links TRBV7-6 to TRBJ2-7, with 8 positions matching TRBD1. The CDR3 nucleotides are TGTGCCAGCAGCTTAGGGACAGGGCTCTACGAGCAGTACTTC. This translates into CASSLGTGLYEQYF.